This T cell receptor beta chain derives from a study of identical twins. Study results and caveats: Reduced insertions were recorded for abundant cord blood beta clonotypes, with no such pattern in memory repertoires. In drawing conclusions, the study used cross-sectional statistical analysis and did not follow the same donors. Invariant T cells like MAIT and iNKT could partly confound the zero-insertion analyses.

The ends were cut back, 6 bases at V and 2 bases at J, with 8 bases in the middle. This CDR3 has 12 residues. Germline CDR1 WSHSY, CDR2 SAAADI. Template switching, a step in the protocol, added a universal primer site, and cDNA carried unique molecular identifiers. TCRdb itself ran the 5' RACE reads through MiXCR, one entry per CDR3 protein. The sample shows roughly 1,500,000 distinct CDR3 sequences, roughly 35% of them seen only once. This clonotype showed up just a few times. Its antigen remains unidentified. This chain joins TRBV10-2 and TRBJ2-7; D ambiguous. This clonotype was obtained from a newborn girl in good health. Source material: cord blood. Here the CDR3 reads CASSAITYEQYF. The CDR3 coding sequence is TGCGCCAGCAGCGCAATTACCTACGAGCAGTACTTC.